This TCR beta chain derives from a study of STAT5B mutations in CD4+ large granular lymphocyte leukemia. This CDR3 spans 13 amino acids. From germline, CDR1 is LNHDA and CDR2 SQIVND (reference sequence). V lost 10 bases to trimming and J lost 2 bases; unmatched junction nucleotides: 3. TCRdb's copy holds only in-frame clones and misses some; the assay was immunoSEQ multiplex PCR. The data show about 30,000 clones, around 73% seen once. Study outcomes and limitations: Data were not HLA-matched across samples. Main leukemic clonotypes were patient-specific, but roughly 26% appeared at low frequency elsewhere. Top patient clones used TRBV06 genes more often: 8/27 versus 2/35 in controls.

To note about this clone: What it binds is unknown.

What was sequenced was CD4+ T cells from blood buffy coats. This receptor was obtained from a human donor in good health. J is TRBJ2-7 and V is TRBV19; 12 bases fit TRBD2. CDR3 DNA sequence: TGTGCCACTAGGACTAGCGGGACCTACGAGCAGTACTTC. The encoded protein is CATRTSGTYEQYF.